What follows are 22 T cell receptor beta chains derived from one specimen sequenced in a study of vaccination and CD4 T cells after COVID-19. As for treatment: approximately nine-day PBMC culture with coronavirus spike peptide pools or control peptides (ViraFEST assay). The antigens of these receptors remain unknown. Cultured CD4+ T cell DNA was sequenced using the Oncomine TCR Beta short-read assay. TCRdb processed the PCR reads anew with MiXCR; each CDR3 protein has one entry. The sample includes 9,500 to 15,000 distinct CDR3 sequences, roughly 60% of them seen just once. Sample: CD4+ T cells from blood, cultured in vitro. The source is a human donor who had recovered from COVID-19.

The gene calls are TRBV6-1 and TRBJ2-7, with D perhaps matching TRBD1 or TRBD2 (5 bases each). Germline CDR1 reads MNHNS; CDR2 reads SASEGT. The CDR3 spans 13 residues. V shed 6 bases and J shed 2 bases, with 11 bases lying between them. The CDR3, as DNA: TGTGCCAGCAGCCGGGACGGCACCTACGAGCAGTACTTC. Protein: CASSRDGTYEQYF.

The J gene is TRBJ2-2, the V gene TRBV20-1; D may be TRBD1 (6 bases). Germline V lookup: CDR1 DFQATT, CDR2 SNEGSKA (reference sequence). The germline V and J ends were trimmed by 3 bases and 3 bases, with 11 bases remaining between them. This CDR3 spans 14 amino acids. The CDR3 here is CSASGGGDTGELFF. CDR3 sequence (DNA): TGCAGTGCTAGTGGGGGCGGTGACACCGGGGAGCTGTTTTTT.

The CDR3 sequence: CASSPTSLPYTDTQYF. DNA for the CDR3: TGTGCCAGCAGCCCGACTAGTTTACCTTACACAGATACGCAGTATTTT. V usage is TRBV5-4 and J usage is TRBJ2-3; D is possibly TRBD2 (6 bases). The CDR3 extends over 16 amino acids. The germline V gene has CDR1 SGHNT and CDR2 YYREEE (reference sequence). V lost 4 bases, J lost 2 bases, and 17 bases lay in between.

This clonotype was seen more than once but under ten times. The chain carries TRBV20-1 and TRBJ1-5; no clear D. This CDR3 is built from 12 residues. Germline V gives CDR1 DFQATT, CDR2 SNEGSKA (reference sequence). With 0 bases removed from V and 6 bases from J, the gap between germline ends came to 6 bases. CDR3 sequence reads: CSARDLGQPQHF. CDR3 sequence (DNA): TGCAGTGCTAGAGATCTTGGTCAGCCCCAGCATTTT.

V is TRBV20-1 and J is TRBJ1-5; TRBD1 might be the D (6 bases). The V end was cut by 3 bases, the J end by 6 bases, with 15 bases between. The CDR3 covers 14 residues. Looked up from germline, CDR1 is DFQATT and CDR2 is SNEGSKA (reference sequence). CDR3 sequence: CSASEGGRGQPQHF. CDR3 sequence (DNA): TGCAGTGCTAGTGAGGGGGGACGGGGTCAGCCCCAGCATTTT.

This chain connects TRBV20-1 to TRBJ1-2; unclear D gene. The V gene's germline CDR1 is DFQATT and CDR2 SNEGSKA (reference sequence). This CDR3 region has 9 residues. V lost 5 bases and J 10 bases, leaving 8 bases between the germline ends. The CDR3 loop reads CSAPDIYTF. CDR3 bases: TGCAGTGCTCCCGATATCTACACCTTC.

V usage is TRBV20-1 and J usage is TRBJ1-1, with 7 bases matching TRBD1. The CDR3 runs to 15 residues. CDR1 is DFQATT and CDR2 is SNEGSKA in the germline V gene (reference sequence). The junction had 7 bases not matched to a gene; V was cut back by 3 bases and J by 0 bases. CDR3 sequence (DNA): TGCAGTGCTAGGACAGGGTTCGACATGAACACTGAAGCTTTCTTT. Amino acids: CSARTGFDMNTEAFF.

This sequence joins TRBV20-1 and TRBJ2-7; D is unresolved. The CDR3 is 11 amino acids. Germline V gene data show CDR1 as DFQATT and CDR2 as SNEGSKA (reference sequence). Trimming took 0 bases from V and 9 from J, leaving 9 bases between them. CDR3 nucleotides: TGCAGTGCTAGAGACAGGAACATGCAGTACTTC. Its protein is CSARDRNMQYF.

This chain uses TRBV20-1 with TRBJ2-3; D remains ambiguous. CDR3 size: 12 residues. The germline CDR1 and CDR2 sequences are DFQATT and SNEGSKA (reference sequence). V lost 2 bases, J lost 3 bases, and 6 bases lay in between. The CDR3 sequence: CSARSGTDTQYF. CDR3 in DNA: TGCAGTGCTAGATCTGGGACAGATACGCAGTATTTT.

The chain employs TRBV10-3 and TRBJ2-5, with no clear D. Between the trimmed V and J ends, which lost 4 bases and 3 bases, there was a span of 12 bases. The CDR3 is made up of 14 amino acids. In germline, CDR1 is ENHRY, CDR2 SYGVKD. CDR3 sequence: CAISGSEGKETQYF. For the CDR3, the DNA is TGTGCCATCAGTGGATCCGAAGGAAAAGAGACCCAGTACTTC.

This clonotype came up a few times. The V call is TRBV2, the J call TRBJ1-2; D is uncertain. Trimming shortened V by 2 bases and J by 6 bases, and 13 bases separated the two germline ends. Germline V gene sequence: CDR1 SNHLY, CDR2 FYNNEI. This CDR3 is built from 14 residues. CDR3 in DNA: TGTGCCAGCAGTGAACAGGAGGGTAGGGATGGCTACACCTTC. Translated, it gives CASSEQEGRDGYTF.

This clonotype was counted between two and nine times. The rearrangement joins TRBV6-2 or TRBV6-3 to TRBJ1-5, with 7 nucleotides matching TRBD1. Germline trimming cut 8 bases from V and 4 bases from J; bases unmatched to any gene: 5. This CDR3 has 13 residues. In germline, CDR1 is MNHEY, CDR2 SVGEGT. The CDR3 spells CASRDSLNQPQHF. CDR3 in DNA: TGTGCCAGCCGGGACAGCTTAAATCAGCCCCAGCATTTT.

A few counts support this clonotype. The V and J genes are TRBV6-1 and TRBJ1-5, with D perhaps TRBD1 (5 bases). V lost 5 bases to trimming and J lost 8 bases, with 16 bases between them. In germline, CDR1 is MNHNS, CDR2 SASEGT. The CDR3 has 14 amino acids. CDR3 nucleotides: TGTGCCAGCAGTCGGAAGGGGACCCAAGAGCCCCAGCATTTT. It specifies CASSRKGTQEPQHF.

V usage is TRBV20-1 and J usage is TRBJ2-5, with 11 bases identical to TRBD1. The CDR3 has 16 residues. Per the germline V gene, CDR1 is DFQATT and CDR2 is SNEGSKA (reference sequence). V lost 2 bases to trimming and J lost 7 bases; unmatched junction nucleotides: 12. In DNA, the CDR3 is TGCAGTGCTAGAAAGCCGGGACAGGGGGGCCTTGTGACCCAGTACTTC. Its protein product is CSARKPGQGGLVTQYF.

This chain uses TRBV7-3 with TRBJ2-5; 9 bases fit TRBD1. Germline V CDR1 and CDR2: SGHTA, FQGTGA. The CDR3 has 14 amino acids. The V gene end was trimmed by 3 bases and the J gene end by 4 bases; junction bases not matched to a gene: 3. Here the CDR3 reads CASSLTGGAETQYF. For the CDR3, the DNA is TGTGCCAGCAGCTTGACAGGGGGAGCAGAGACCCAGTACTTC.

This clonotype was counted between two and nine times. This chain uses TRBV20-1 with TRBJ2-2; 9 nucleotides align to TRBD1. Germline V gene lookup returns CDR1 DFQATT and CDR2 SNEGSKA (reference sequence). The ends lost 0 bases at V and 4 bases at J; junction bases unmatched: 3. The CDR3 totals 15 residues. This CDR3 reads CSARELDRGTGELFF. The CDR3 region has the DNA TGCAGTGCTAGAGAATTGGACAGGGGCACCGGGGAGCTGTTTTTT.

The chain uses TRBV5-8 and TRBJ2-7, with D hard to call. The CDR3 totals 13 residues. V was trimmed by 0 bases and J by 2 bases, leaving 6 bases between them. Germline V lookup: CDR1 SGHTS, CDR2 YDEGEE. CDR3 amino acids: CASSLDQTYEQYF. DNA of the CDR3: TGTGCCAGCAGCTTGGATCAGACCTACGAGCAGTACTTC. The full variable domain, rest sourced from reference TRBV5-8 and TRBJ2-7, is EAGVTQSPTHLIKTRGQQATLRCSPISGHTSVYWYQQALGLGLQFLLWYDEGEERNRGNFPPRFSGRQFPNYSSELNVNALELEDSALYLCASSLDQTYEQYFGPGTRLTVT.

This clonotype was observed a handful of times. This sequence joins TRBV27 and TRBJ1-6, with D hard to call. This CDR3 is built from 12 residues. The V and J ends lost 8 bases and 4 bases respectively, with 6 bases between them. CDR1 and CDR2 from the germline V gene are MNHEY and SMNVEV (reference sequence). CDR3 region: CASREYNSPLHF. Here the CDR3 DNA reads TGTGCCAGCCGGGAGTATAATTCACCCCTCCACTTT.

This chain joins TRBV2 and TRBJ1-5; 10 bases line up with TRBD1. The CDR3 covers 15 residues. Losses at the gene ends were 6 bases for V and 4 bases for J; bases not matched to a gene: 6. From germline, CDR1 is SNHLY and CDR2 FYNNEI. The CDR3 sequence: CASRLRTGGNQPQHF. DNA of the CDR3: TGTGCCAGCAGACTTAGGACAGGGGGGAATCAGCCCCAGCATTTT.

The gene calls are TRBV7-9 and TRBJ1-2; D remains ambiguous. The ends were cut back, 5 bases at V and 4 bases at J, with 8 bases in the middle. The CDR3 spans 12 residues. Germline CDR1 and CDR2: SEHNR and FQNEAQ (reference sequence). This CDR3 reads CASSIESYGYTF. The DNA for the CDR3 is TGTGCCAGCAGCATAGAGAGCTATGGCTACACCTTC.

J is TRBJ2-5 and V is TRBV6-2 or TRBV6-3; D is possibly TRBD2 (5 bases). The ends were cut back, 10 bases at V and 4 bases at J, with 22 bases in the middle. The CDR3 has 15 amino acids. Germline lookup yields CDR1 MNHEY and CDR2 SVGEGT. CDR3 in DNA: TGTGCCACCCTAGATCGGAGGCCCGGTCGAGAGACCCAGTACTTC. It yields the protein CATLDRRPGRETQYF.

The chain links TRBV28 to TRBJ2-1; the D gene is possibly TRBD2 (5 bases). V lost 7 bases to trimming and J lost 5 bases, with 18 bases between them. This CDR3 spans 15 amino acids. Germline values: CDR1 MDHEN, CDR2 SYDVKM. CDR3 sequence: CASNDHGETDNEQFF. CDR3 bases: TGTGCCAGCAATGATCATGGGGAGACCGACAATGAGCAGTTCTTC.